The 13 T cell receptor beta chains below all came from one sample that was sequenced in a study of cytomegalovirus exposure and HLA in healthy donors. Vbeta (60) and Jbeta (13) primers were used in the PCR. Produced via immunoSEQ multiplex PCR; TCRdb's table is partial and in-frame only. The table includes around 130,000 clones, around 85% detected once. The sequenced sample was PBMCs. The source is a boy aged 5-17 years in good health and CMV-seronegative.

The gene calls are TRBV30 and TRBJ2-7; 7 nucleotides match TRBD1. Germline assignment: CDR1 GTSNPN and CDR2 SVGIG (reference sequence). The CDR3 loop spans 16 amino acids. Trimming cost V 3 bases and J 6 bases; bases outside gene matches: 17. In DNA, the CDR3 is TGTGCCTGGAGAAAGATAACAGGGAAGGGGGCCTTCGAGCAGTACTTC. It codes for CAWRKITGKGAFEQYF.

CDR3 sequence: CASSDLAGTYTQYF. CDR3 DNA: TGTGCCAGCAGTGACTTAGCCGGAACGTATACGCAGTATTTT. J is TRBJ2-3 and V is TRBV6-4; no clear D. The V gene lost 1 base and the J gene lost 7 bases, with 12 bases spanning the gap. CDR1 is MRHNA and CDR2 is SNTAGT in the germline V gene. CDR3 length: 14 amino acids.

V usage is TRBV27 and J usage is TRBJ1-1; D might be TRBD1 (6 bases). The CDR3 has 15 residues. Germline V gene data show CDR1 as MNHEY and CDR2 as SMNVEV (reference sequence). Deletions cut 2 bases from V and 1 base from J, with 11 bases between. The CDR3 DNA is TGTGCCAGCAGTTTAACAGGGCCTGCGAACACTGAAGCTTTCTTT. This translates into CASSLTGPANTEAFF.

J is TRBJ2-4 and V is TRBV27; D is uncertain. Trimming cost V 4 bases and J 0 bases, with 4 bases left between them. The CDR3 loop spans 13 amino acids. The germline V gene encodes CDR1 MNHEY and CDR2 SMNVEV (reference sequence). The CDR3 region is CASSYLAKNIQYF. The CDR3 DNA follows: TGTGCCAGCAGTTACTTAGCCAAAAACATTCAGTACTTC.

This chain links TRBV11-3 with TRBJ2-1, with TRBD2 matching 7 bases. The CDR3 totals 17 residues. CDR1 and CDR2 from the germline V gene are SGHNT and YENEEA. V trimming: 5 bases; J trimming: 3 bases; junction bases outside the gene matches: 13. The CDR3 spells CASSLFAGGSSYNEQFF. CDR3 coding DNA: TGTGCCAGCAGCCTCTTCGCCGGGGGGTCCAGCTACAATGAGCAGTTCTTC. Filled out from reference TRBV11-3 and TRBJ2-1, the complete variable domain reads EAGVVQSPRYKIIEKKQPVAFWCNPISGHNTLYWYLQNLGQGPELLIRYENEEAVDDSQLPKDRFSAERLKGVDSTLKIQPAELGDSAVYLCASSLFAGGSSYNEQFFGPGTRLTVL.

The chain links TRBV30 to TRBJ2-7; TRBD2 matches 8 bases. The CDR3 contains 13 residues. Looked up from germline, CDR1 is GTSNPN and CDR2 is SVGIG (reference sequence). V lost 2 bases, J lost 2 bases, and 2 bases stayed unmatched. CDR3 in DNA: TGTGCCTGGAGTTCTAGCGGGCCCTACGAGCAGTACTTC. Amino acid sequence: CAWSSSGPYEQYF.

The V gene is TRBV2, the J gene TRBJ2-1; 7 nucleotides match TRBD2. This CDR3 contains 15 residues. Germline trimming cut 7 bases from V and 5 bases from J; bases unmatched to any gene: 11. Germline V lookup: CDR1 SNHLY, CDR2 FYNNEI. Written as DNA, the CDR3 is TGTGCCAGCAACGAGGCGCGGACTAGAGACAATGAGCAGTTCTTC. Its protein product is CASNEARTRDNEQFF.

V is TRBV6-1 and J is TRBJ1-5, with a weak D call TRBD1 (5 bases). V gave up 5 bases and J gave up 7 bases, with 24 bases separating them. Germline V gene data show CDR1 as MNHNS and CDR2 as SASEGT. The CDR3 covers 17 residues. The CDR3 spells CASSQGSSQGLRQPQHF. The CDR3 region has the DNA TGTGCCAGCAGTCAAGGATCGTCGCAGGGCTTACGACAGCCCCAGCATTTT.

V usage is TRBV7-2 and J usage is TRBJ1-3; 7 positions match TRBD1. V lost 5 bases to trimming and J lost 4 bases; unmatched junction nucleotides: 8. Germline CDR1 SGHTA, CDR2 FQGNSA. The CDR3 totals 15 residues. DNA for the CDR3: TGTGCCAGCAGCGTAAGGGGGCGTGGGGGAAACACCATATATTTT. Residues: CASSVRGRGGNTIYF.

The rearrangement links TRBV9 to TRBJ1-5; the D gene is possibly TRBD1 (5 bases). V gave up 2 bases and J gave up 3 bases, with 12 bases separating them. This CDR3 contains 15 residues. In germline, CDR1 is SGDLS, CDR2 YYNGEE. CDR3 residues: CASSVAGHVNQPQHF. In DNA form, the CDR3 reads TGTGCCAGCAGCGTCGCCGGACACGTCAATCAGCCCCAGCATTTT.

The chain is built from TRBV4-1 and TRBJ2-1; 9 bases line up with TRBD1. Germline trimming cut 3 bases from V and 10 bases from J; bases unmatched to any gene: 4. In germline, CDR1 is MGHRA, CDR2 YSYEKL. The CDR3 runs to 13 residues. CDR3 nucleotide sequence: TGCGCCAGCAGCCAGAGGACAGGGGACGAGCAGTTCTTC. It codes for CASSQRTGDEQFF.

V gene TRBV29-1 combines with J gene TRBJ1-2, with 12 bases identical to TRBD1. The CDR3 contains 14 residues. Germline CDR1 and CDR2: SQVTM and ANQGSEA. Germline trimming cut 1 base from V and 9 bases from J; bases unmatched to any gene: 6. CDR3 sequence reads: CSVEGGQGAFSYTF. CDR3 nucleotide sequence: TGCAGCGTTGAAGGGGGACAGGGGGCCTTTAGCTACACCTTC.

There are a few counts of this clone. The CDR3 DNA follows: TGCGCCAGCAGCCCAAGTGCAGGGGCCTACGAGCAGTACTTC. Translating it yields CASSPSAGAYEQYF. The V and J genes are TRBV4-3 and TRBJ2-7; a possible D gene is TRBD1 (6 bases). The CDR3 spans 14 residues. V gave up 4 bases and J gave up 2 bases, with 12 bases separating them. From germline, CDR1 is LGHNA and CDR2 YSLEER.